In this sample, the clone carrying this TCR beta chain turned up many times. Molecular-barcoded quantitative 5'-RACE produced these TCR beta libraries. In TCRdb, the 5' RACE reads were re-called with MiXCR into one record per CDR3 protein. The data hold over 100,000 distinct CDR3 sequences, with about an eighth observed a single time. CDR3 length equals 18 residues. This sample is part of a study of CD8 T cells in ankylosing spondylitis. The receptor was isolated from a female donor with ankylosing spondylitis or in good health (not recorded which). This chain uses TRBV21-1 with TRBJ2-1; TRBD2, the table's D call, was not compared with the DNA. TRBV21-1 is given as a pseudogene. Sequencing was performed on blood, either unsorted or a sorted T cell fraction (not recorded which). The CDR3 region is CASSYQGLAGSSYNEQFF. DNA for the CDR3: TGTGCCAGCAGCTACCAGGGACTAGCGGGGTCGTCCTACAATGAGCAGTTCTTC.